This TCR beta chain came from a study of shared clonotypes between healthy human individuals. About the study: Per donor, three plates held CD4 naive cells, three held CD4 memory, two held CD8 naive and one held CD8 memory. The study's findings and limits: Only blood was sampled, and tissue TCR repertoires likely differ from blood ones. Naive CD4 clonotype sharing across a few donors was around 5%. Clonotypes not shared had lower generation probabilities than those common to all four donors.

Worth noting for this clone: The target antigen is unknown.

Germline loops: CDR1 MNHNY, CDR2 SVGAGI (reference sequence). The CDR3 contains 16 residues. V was trimmed by 1 base and J by 0 bases, leaving 12 bases between them. Sequencing was performed with immunoSEQ multiplex PCR; in TCRdb, only in-frame clones are kept and a portion is missing. The table lists more than 1.2 million clones, approximately 98.5% of them singletons, with approximately 0.4% in the top ten. V usage is TRBV6-6 and J usage is TRBJ1-1; D not resolved. Sample: naive CD4+ T cells sorted from blood. Indicated subset: CD45RA+ positively selected. The receptor was derived from a man under 40 in good health. The CDR3: CASSYLNSLVNTEAFF. The CDR3 nucleotides are TGTGCCAGCAGTTACTTAAACAGTTTGGTGAACACTGAAGCTTTCTTT.